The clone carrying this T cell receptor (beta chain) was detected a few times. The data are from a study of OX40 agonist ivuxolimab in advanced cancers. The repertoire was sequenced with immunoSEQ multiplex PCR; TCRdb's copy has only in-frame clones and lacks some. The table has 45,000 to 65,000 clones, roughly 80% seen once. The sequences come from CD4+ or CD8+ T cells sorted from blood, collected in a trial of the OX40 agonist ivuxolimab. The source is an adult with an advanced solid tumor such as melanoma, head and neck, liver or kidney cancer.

CDR3 sequence reads: CASSQALAENQPQHF. CDR3 DNA sequence: TGTGCCAGCAGCCAAGCACTTGCGGAGAATCAGCCCCAGCATTTT. V and J are TRBV4-2 and TRBJ1-5; no clear D gene. The CDR3 spans 15 residues. The V and J ends lost 1 base and 4 bases respectively, with 11 bases between them. CDR1 LGHNA and CDR2 YNFKEQ come from the germline V gene.